This TCR beta chain is drawn from a study of cytomegalovirus exposure and HLA in healthy donors. Looking at the study overall: Unique TCRs from HLA-typed donors, about 85 million of them, were held in an early data release.

CDR1 is MNHEY and CDR2 is SVGAGI in the germline V gene. The CDR3 has 14 residues. Trimming removed 6 bases from V and 6 bases from J; junction bases left unmatched: 4. Primers for the PCR totalled 60 Vbeta and 13 Jbeta. Generated by immunoSEQ multiplex PCR, the TCRdb table keeps only in-frame clones and is missing some. The sample contains tens of thousands of clones, less than 80% of which appear only once. This clone was observed a handful of times. The clonotype comes from a woman aged 40 to 49 in good health and CMV-seropositive. The sequencing input was PBMCs. The V gene is TRBV6-5, the J gene TRBJ2-2; 10 bases match TRBD2. The CDR3 bases are TGTGCCAGCAGCCGCCTAGCGGGGGCCGGGGAGCTGTTTTTT. Its protein product is CASSRLAGAGELFF.